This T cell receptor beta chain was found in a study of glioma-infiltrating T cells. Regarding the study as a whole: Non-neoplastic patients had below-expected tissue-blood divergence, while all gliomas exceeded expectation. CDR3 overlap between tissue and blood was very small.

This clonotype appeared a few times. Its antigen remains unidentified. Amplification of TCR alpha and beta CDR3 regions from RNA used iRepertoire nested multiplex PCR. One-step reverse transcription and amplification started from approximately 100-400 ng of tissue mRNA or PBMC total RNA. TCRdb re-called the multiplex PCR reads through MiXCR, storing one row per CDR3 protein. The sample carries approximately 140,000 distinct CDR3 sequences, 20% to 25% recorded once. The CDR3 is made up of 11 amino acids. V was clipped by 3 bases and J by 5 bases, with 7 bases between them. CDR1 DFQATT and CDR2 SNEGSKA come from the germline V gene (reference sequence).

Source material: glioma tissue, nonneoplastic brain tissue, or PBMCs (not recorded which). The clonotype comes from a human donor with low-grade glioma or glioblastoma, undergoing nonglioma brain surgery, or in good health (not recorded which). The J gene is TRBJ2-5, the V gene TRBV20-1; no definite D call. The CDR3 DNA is TGCAGTGCTAGGGTCCGCGAGACCCAGTACTTC. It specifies CSARVRETQYF.